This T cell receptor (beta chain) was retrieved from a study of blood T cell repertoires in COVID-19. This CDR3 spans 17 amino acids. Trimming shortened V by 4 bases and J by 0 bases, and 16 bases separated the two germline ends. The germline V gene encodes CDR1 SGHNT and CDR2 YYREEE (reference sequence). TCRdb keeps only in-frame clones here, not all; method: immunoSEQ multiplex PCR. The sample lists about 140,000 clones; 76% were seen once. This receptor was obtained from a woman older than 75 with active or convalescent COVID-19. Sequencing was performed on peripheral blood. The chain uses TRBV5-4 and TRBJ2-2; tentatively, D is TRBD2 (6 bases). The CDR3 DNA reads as TGTGCCAGCAGCGAATACAATAGCGGCCCGAACACCGGGGAGCTGTTTTTT. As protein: CASSEYNSGPNTGELFF. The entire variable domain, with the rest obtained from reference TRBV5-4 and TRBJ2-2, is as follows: ETGVTQSPTHLIKTRGQQVTLRCSSQSGHNTVSWYQQALGQGPQFIFQYYREEENGRGNFPPRFSGLQFPNYSSELNVNALELDDSALYLCASSEYNSGPNTGELFFGEGSRLTVL.